The rows below give T cell receptor beta chains drawn from one sample of a study of T cells in Graves' hyperthyroidism and ophthalmopathy. Each CDR3 protein is one row after TCRdb ran MiXCR on the multiplex PCR reads. Among some 770,000 distinct CDR3 sequences, roughly 15% were seen once, and the ten largest hold 8.4%. The sequenced sample was blood. All receptors come from a man younger than 35 with Graves' hyperthyroidism. CDR3s include the opening cysteine and the closing phenylalanine or tryptophan. A D gene is named only where the DNA matches it firmly. Clone size is stated in some rows and not others, as once, few, many or a class when expanded.

j_call v_call clone_size d_call cdr3_nt cdr3_aa
TRBJ2-5 TRBV7-3 few - TGTGCCAGCAGCTTAACCCCGGATGCAGGAGAGACCCAGTACTTC CASSLTPDAGETQYF
TRBJ2-7 TRBV12-3/TRBV12-4 - - TGTGCCAGCAGCCAGGGGGGCTACTCCTACGAGCAGTACTTC CASSQGGYSYEQYF
TRBJ2-2 TRBV27 few - TGTGCCAGCAGTTTATCAGTGGCGGGCCTACTGAACACCGGGGAGCTGTTTTTT CASSLSVAGLLNTGELFF
TRBJ1-1 TRBV6-1 - - TGTGCCAGCAGTGAAGCGGTCGCCGGAGACACTGAAGCTTTCTTT CASSEAVAGDTEAFF
TRBJ1-5 TRBV20-1 - TRBD1 TGCAGTGCTAGAGACGAGGTGATGGGCAGACAGGGAAGAGGACAGCCCCAGCATTTT CSARDEVMGRQGRGQPQHF
TRBJ1-5 TRBV6-1 - - TGTGCCAGCAGTAGTAGTATAGGAGGTAATCAGCCCCAGCATTTT CASSSSIGGNQPQHF
TRBJ2-1 TRBV24-1 few - TGTGCCACCAGTGACCCCCTCACAGGGTACAGTGAGCAGTTCTTC CATSDPLTGYSEQFF
TRBJ2-5 TRBV6-2/TRBV6-3 many - TGTGCCAGCAGTTACGAGGGGCGGCGGGAGACCCAGTACTTC CASSYEGRRETQYF
TRBJ2-3 TRBV7-9 - - TGTGCCAGCAGCACTACAGGGAGAGATGCAGATACGCAGTATTTT CASSTTGRDADTQYF
TRBJ1-2 TRBV29-1 few - TGCAGCGTTGCCGATCAAGCTAACTATGGCTACACCTTC CSVADQANYGYTF
TRBJ1-5 TRBV7-2 few - TGTGCCAGCAGCTTAGACCCAGAGGGACCTCACATCGGCAATCAGCCCCAGCATTTT CASSLDPEGPHIGNQPQHF
TRBJ1-5 TRBV7-9 few TRBD1 TGTGCCAGCAGCGGGCCCGGGACAGGGGGCGATCAGCCCCAGCATTTT CASSGPGTGGDQPQHF
TRBJ1-1 TRBV29-1 - - TGCAGCATCCTCCTCCTGATGAACACTGAAGCTTTCTTT CSILLLMNTEAFF
TRBJ1-1 TRBV20-1 - - TGCAGTGCTGCGAGTGAGCTGAACACTGAAGCTTTCTTT CSAASELNTEAFF
TRBJ2-7 TRBV6-1 few - TGTGCCAGCACCCTAACGGGTTCGTCCTACGAGCAGTACTTC CASTLTGSSYEQYF
TRBJ2-5 TRBV20-1 few - TGCAGTGCTAGTCTCGGACCAAGAACCTACGAGACCCAGTACTTC CSASLGPRTYETQYF
TRBJ2-1 TRBV28 - - TGTGCCAGCAGCCAACCCCAGGGGCGCCATGAGCAGTTCTTC CASSQPQGRHEQFF
TRBJ2-3 TRBV7-3 many TRBD1 TGTGCCAGCAGCTTAATGAACAGGGGAGATACGCAGTATTTT CASSLMNRGDTQYF
TRBJ2-6 TRBV7-2 many - TGTGCCAGCAGCTTAGGTGGCAGGGGCTACTCTGGGGCCAACGTCCTGACTTTC CASSLGGRGYSGANVLTF
TRBJ1-2 TRBV24-1 few TRBD1 TGTGCCACCAGTGGGTGGGACAGGGGGGACTATGGCTACACCTTC CATSGWDRGDYGYTF
TRBJ2-3 TRBV7-2 many TRBD2 TGTGCCAGCAGCTTCCATCCTACTAGCGGGAGGGCCCGAGGGAACACAGATACGCAGTATTTT CASSFHPTSGRARGNTDTQYF
TRBJ1-1 TRBV5-5 - - TGTGCCAGCAGCTTCGGGGGGCCCGACACTGAAGCTTTCTTT CASSFGGPDTEAFF
TRBJ2-1 TRBV7-8 many - TGTGCCAGCAGCTTATTCTTGGGGAGCTCCTACAATGAGCAGTTCTTC CASSLFLGSSYNEQFF
TRBJ2-6 TRBV19 few TRBD1 TGTGCCAGTTCTATAGGGACAGGGAGCTCTGGGGCCAACGTCCTGACTTTC CASSIGTGSSGANVLTF
TRBJ2-4 TRBV18 many - TGTGCCAGCTCACCGGGCAGACAAAACATTCAGTACTTC CASSPGRQNIQYF
TRBJ1-6 TRBV4-2 - - TGTGCCAGCAGCCAAGATCTAGCCAGGGGCCGTTCACCCCTCCACTTT CASSQDLARGRSPLHF
TRBJ2-1 TRBV7-2 many TRBD1 TGTGCCAGCAGCTTTGGGACAGCTTACAATGAGCAGTTCTTC CASSFGTAYNEQFF
TRBJ1-5 TRBV6-1 few - TGTGCCAGCAGTGAGGACGGAACTTATAGCAATCAGCCCCAGCATTTT CASSEDGTYSNQPQHF
TRBJ2-7 TRBV5-6 - - TGTGCCAGCAGTTTTCAGGTCTCTGACTCACCTTCCTACGAGCAGTACTTC CASSFQVSDSPSYEQYF
TRBJ2-5 TRBV4-1 - - TGCGCCAGCAGCCAGATTGCAGCGGAGCAAGTGACCCAGTACTTC CASSQIAAEQVTQYF
TRBJ1-2 TRBV6-5 few - TGTGCCAGCAGTTCACAGGCCTCCTTGGGTGGCTACACCTTC CASSSQASLGGYTF
TRBJ2-2 TRBV28 - TRBD2 TGTGCCAGCAGTTTCGCGGGGGGTTGGACCGGGGAGCTGTTTTTT CASSFAGGWTGELFF
TRBJ2-2 TRBV19 - TRBD2 TGTGCCAGTAGTATCCGGTGGGGTTTTGCGGGAGACACCGGGGAGCTGTTTTTT CASSIRWGFAGDTGELFF
TRBJ2-2 TRBV24-1 few - TGTGCCACCAGTTCCCCTGCGGGCAGGGAGAACACCGGGGAGCTGTTTTTT CATSSPAGRENTGELFF
TRBJ2-5 TRBV10-3 - TRBD2 TGTGCCATCAGTGGGGTCGATCGGGAGGCACATCAGTACTTC CAISGVDREAHQYF
TRBJ2-7 TRBV18 many - TGTGCCAGCTCACCCGGGCGGGACCCATCCTACGAGCAGTACTTC CASSPGRDPSYEQYF